The 27 T cell receptor beta chains listed next were all sequenced from one sample in a study of TIL therapy for anti-PD-1-resistant metastatic lung cancer. This was the immunoSEQ v3 assay. Clones were read by immunoSEQ multiplex PCR, and TCRdb kept only the in-frame ones, dropping some. The table lists about 95,000 clones, about 71% of them singletons. The time point was: pre-treatment sample, taken before nivolumab and TIL therapy. Most excised metastases sampled were pleural nodules or supraclavicular lymph nodes. The source material was tumor tissue, sampled at baseline. The receptor source for this set is a person aged 25 to 80 with non-small cell lung cancer.

This clone showed up just once. The CDR3 loop reads CASSSGLAGIGEQYF. The CDR3, as DNA: TGTGCCAGCAGCTCCGGACTAGCGGGAATCGGAGAGCAGTACTTC. V is TRBV5-4 and J is TRBJ2-7; the match to TRBD2 covers 12 bases. J lost 7 bases, V lost 3 bases, and 8 bases had no gene match. CDR3 length: 15 residues. Germline CDR1 and CDR2: SGHNT and YYREEE (reference sequence).

This clone turned up a few times. The genes are TRBV6-5 and TRBJ2-7; 8 bases fit TRBD2. This CDR3 region has 15 residues. Germline V gives CDR1 MNHEY, CDR2 SVGAGI. J was trimmed by 4 bases and V by 9 bases; bases with no gene match: 14. The CDR3 reads CASPPGAGGRYEQYF. CDR3 in DNA: TGTGCCAGTCCACCGGGGGCGGGAGGACGATACGAGCAGTACTTC.

This clone came up a few times. The genes are TRBV7-9 and TRBJ1-5; tentative D call: TRBD1 (5 bases). From germline, CDR1 is SEHNR and CDR2 FQNEAQ (reference sequence). Trimming took 7 bases from V and 0 from J, leaving 10 bases between them. The CDR3 loop spans 14 amino acids. For the CDR3, the DNA is TGTGCCAGCACCGGGGCCGGTAGCAATCAGCCCCAGCATTTT. This encodes CASTGAGSNQPQHF. Full variable domain (rest looked up from reference TRBV7-9 and TRBJ1-5): DTGVSQNPRHKITKRGQNVTFRCDPISEHNRLYWYRQTLGQGPEFLTYFQNEAQLEKSRLLSDRFSAERPKGSFSTLEIQRTEQGDSAMYLCASTGAGSNQPQHFGDGTRLSIL.

The rearrangement uses TRBV6-2 or TRBV6-3 and TRBJ2-5; TRBD2 matches 12 bases. The CDR3 has 19 amino acids. The V segment lost 0 bases and the J segment 5 bases; nucleotides outside the gene matches: 13. Germline CDR1 reads MNHEY; CDR2 reads SVGEGT. The CDR3 loop is CASSYSGGGLAGTWETQYF. The CDR3 bases are TGTGCCAGCAGTTACTCGGGAGGAGGACTAGCGGGGACGTGGGAGACCCAGTACTTC.

The chain uses TRBV19 and TRBJ2-7; TRBD2 aligns across 10 bases. CDR1 and CDR2 from the germline V gene are LNHDA and SQIVND (reference sequence). The CDR3 runs 16 residues. V shed 0 bases and J 2 bases; nucleotides not matched to a gene: 4. CDR3 amino acids: CASSIESSGRPYEQYF. CDR3 sequence (DNA): TGTGCCAGTAGTATAGAGAGTAGCGGGAGGCCCTACGAGCAGTACTTC.

The chain combines TRBV6-5 with TRBJ1-2; TRBD1 aligns across 9 bases. V shed 4 bases and J 4 bases; nucleotides not matched to a gene: 10. CDR1 MNHEY and CDR2 SVGAGI come from the germline V gene. The CDR3 loop spans 16 amino acids. CDR3 residues: CASSSTSSTGGYGYTF. Written as DNA, the CDR3 is TGTGCCAGCAGTTCCACCTCATCGACAGGGGGCTATGGCTACACCTTC.

V and J are TRBV2 and TRBJ2-7; perhaps TRBD2 as D (5 bases). CDR3 length equals 16 residues. The germline V and J ends were trimmed by 4 bases and 2 bases, with 18 bases remaining between them. Looked up from germline, CDR1 is SNHLY and CDR2 is FYNNEI. For the CDR3, the DNA is TGTGCCAGCAGTGTTTACGCCAAGCGGATCACCTACGAGCAGTACTTC. This translates into CASSVYAKRITYEQYF.

Turning to this clone: The junction does not match germline at one end; this may be a read error. The rearrangement uses TRBV11-2 and TRBJ1-1, with 7 positions matching TRBD1. The CDR3 totals 13 residues. Germline lookup yields CDR1 SGHAT and CDR2 FQNNGV. CDR3: CASSLTGNAEAFF. In DNA, the CDR3 is TGTGCCAGCAGCTTGACAGGGAACGCTGAAGCTTTCTTT.

The V and J genes are TRBV5-1 and TRBJ2-7, with a tentative D call TRBD1 (5 bases). CDR1 and CDR2 (germline): SGHRS, YFSETQ. Trimming removed 4 bases at V and 0 bases at J, with 17 bases between. The CDR3 length is 16 residues. The DNA of the CDR3 is TGCGCCAGCAGCACCGGGTGGACATCCACCTCCTACGAGCAGTACTTC. Encoded protein: CASSTGWTSTSYEQYF.

The V gene is TRBV9, the J gene TRBJ1-4; D is perhaps TRBD1 (6 bases). This CDR3 has 17 residues. V lost 5 bases to trimming and J lost 7 bases, with 24 bases between them. Germline V gene lookup returns CDR1 SGDLS and CDR2 YYNGEE. The CDR3 sequence: CASSGGQWGKESEKLFF. The CDR3 DNA is TGTGCCAGCAGTGGGGGGCAGTGGGGAAAAGAATCTGAAAAACTGTTTTTT.

The J gene is TRBJ2-5, the V gene TRBV7-9, with D possibly TRBD2 on 6 matching bases. Trimming took off 5 bases at V and 5 bases at J, with 12 bases between the two ends. CDR3 size: 13 residues. CDR1 SEHNR and CDR2 FQNEAQ come from the germline V gene (reference sequence). The CDR3 DNA follows: TGTGCCAGCAGCCTTATCGGGGGTGAGACCCAGTACTTC. This translates into CASSLIGGETQYF.

In its sample, this clone was seen a few times. J is TRBJ1-5 and V is TRBV6-5, with D possibly TRBD1 on 5 matching bases. There are 13 residues in the CDR3. Germline V gives CDR1 MNHEY, CDR2 SVGAGI. Trimming cost V 11 bases and J 7 bases, with 18 bases left between them. The CDR3 sequence is CAALGGGRQPQHF. CDR3 coding DNA: TGTGCCGCACTTGGGGGAGGCAGGCAGCCCCAGCATTTT.

This clone was counted a few times. The CDR3 DNA reads TGCGCCAGCAGCCTGGATCAGGGCTATAGCTCCTACGAGCAGTACTTC. The encoded protein is CASSLDQGYSSYEQYF. The gene calls are TRBV5-1 and TRBJ2-7, with a possible D match to TRBD1 (5 bases). V lost 4 bases and J lost 0, with 17 bases in between. This CDR3 contains 16 residues. Germline CDR1 is SGHRS and CDR2 is YFSETQ.

The chain uses TRBV21-1 and TRBJ1-1. TRBV21-1 is flagged as a pseudogene. The CDR3 runs to 13 residues. The CDR3 DNA reads as TGTGCCAGCAGCATGGGGATCTGGGCTGAAGCTTTCTTT. Its protein is CASSMGIWAEAFF.

The V call is TRBV18, the J call TRBJ1-6, with D possibly being TRBD1 (6 bases). The germline V and J ends were trimmed by 6 bases and 5 bases, with 14 bases remaining between them. CDR3 length equals 15 residues. Looked up from germline, CDR1 is KGHSH and CDR2 is LQKENI. The CDR3 coding sequence is TGTGCCAGCTCTCCCCCCCAGGGGAATAATTCACCCCTCCACTTT. As protein: CASSPPQGNNSPLHF.

CDR3 nucleotides: TGTGCCAGCAGCCGCCAGCCCACTTACGAGCAGTACTTC. As protein: CASSRQPTYEQYF. V is TRBV14 and J is TRBJ2-7; no firm D call. CDR3 size: 13 residues. Trimming pared 4 bases from V and 4 bases from J, leaving 11 bases between. Germline CDR1 and CDR2: SGHDN and FVKESK.

The gene calls are TRBV5-1 and TRBJ2-7; no clear D gene. Trimming removed 0 bases at V and 0 bases at J, with 13 bases between. The germline V gene encodes CDR1 SGHRS and CDR2 YFSETQ. There are 16 residues in the CDR3. CDR3 loop: CASSLGGGSSSYEQYF. CDR3 nucleotide sequence: TGCGCCAGCAGCTTGGGAGGCGGCTCCAGCTCCTACGAGCAGTACTTC. The full variable domain, with the rest looked up from reference TRBV5-1 and TRBJ2-7, is KAGVTQTPRYLIKTRGQQVTLSCSPISGHRSVSWYQQTPGQGLQFLFEYFSETQRNKGNFPGRFSGRQFSNSRSEMNVSTLELGDSALYLCASSLGGGSSSYEQYFGPGTRLTVT.

The V call is TRBV6-5, the J call TRBJ2-4, with a weak D call TRBD2 (7 bases). The germline CDR1 and CDR2 sequences are MNHEY and SVGAGI. The V end lost 0 bases, the J end lost 9 bases, and 15 bases lay between the germline ends. The CDR3 has 15 amino acids. The CDR3 here is CASSYSVGGASIQYF. The CDR3 region has the DNA TGTGCCAGCAGTTACTCCGTGGGGGGGGCCAGCATTCAGTACTTC.

The chain combines TRBV7-6 with TRBJ1-4; D not resolved. The V end was cut by 1 base, the J end by 0 bases, with 12 bases between. The CDR3 is 17 amino acids. Germline CDR1 reads SGHVS; CDR2 reads FNYEAQ. DNA for the CDR3: TGTGCCAGCAGCTTAGACCCGTTTGGGGCAACTAATGAAAAACTGTTTTTT. This translates into CASSLDPFGATNEKLFF.

The V gene is TRBV2, the J gene TRBJ2-2; D may correspond to TRBD1 or TRBD2 (5 bases each). With 6 bases removed from V and 6 bases from J, the gap between germline ends came to 11 bases. The CDR3 runs to 13 residues. CDR1 SNHLY and CDR2 FYNNEI come from the germline V gene. The CDR3 bases are TGTGCCAGCAGCCCAGGGAGTGCCGGGGAGCTGTTTTTT. Protein product: CASSPGSAGELFF.

This clone has just a few counts. The chain links TRBV9 to TRBJ1-2, with 11 nucleotides matching TRBD1. Trimming at V came to 2 bases and at J to 4 bases, leaving 1 base not matched to a gene. Germline V gene sequence: CDR1 SGDLS, CDR2 YYNGEE. The CDR3 is 14 amino acids. As DNA, the CDR3 is TGTGCCAGCAGCGTCGGACAGGGGGCCTATGGCTACACCTTC. It yields the protein CASSVGQGAYGYTF. The full variable domain, rest sourced from reference TRBV9 and TRBJ1-2, is DSGVTQTPKHLITATGQRVTLRCSPRSGDLSVYWYQQSLDQGLQFLIQYYNGEERAKGNILERFSAQQFPDLHSELNLSSLELGDSALYFCASSVGQGAYGYTFGSGTRLTVV.

This clone was recorded at least ten times. The chain has TRBV7-9 and TRBJ2-1, with D possibly matching TRBD1 (5 bases). CDR1 and CDR2 (germline): SEHNR, FQNEAQ (reference sequence). Trimming shortened V by 2 bases and J by 8 bases, and 19 bases separated the two germline ends. The CDR3 spans 16 residues. In nucleotides, the CDR3 is TGTGCCAGCAGCTTATCGACAGTACGAGCCCCCCATGAGCAGTTCTTC. It specifies CASSLSTVRAPHEQFF. The full variable domain, completed using reference TRBV7-9 and TRBJ2-1, is DTGVSQNPRHKITKRGQNVTFRCDPISEHNRLYWYRQTLGQGPEFLTYFQNEAQLEKSRLLSDRFSAERPKGSFSTLEIQRTEQGDSAMYLCASSLSTVRAPHEQFFGPGTRLTVL.

The CDR3: CSVGTGGFYNEQFF. The CDR3 bases are TGCAGCGTTGGGACAGGGGGCTTCTACAATGAGCAGTTCTTC. The chain has TRBV29-1 and TRBJ2-1; 11 bases are a match to TRBD1. CDR1 is SQVTM, CDR2 ANQGSEA, per germline. Trimming removed 4 bases from V and 3 bases from J; junction bases left unmatched: 2. The length of the CDR3 is 14 residues.

The rearrangement joins TRBV6-2 or TRBV6-3 to TRBJ2-5; a possible D gene is TRBD1 (5 bases). CDR3 length: 14 amino acids. Trimming removed 2 bases at V and 5 bases at J, with 12 bases between. Germline lookup yields CDR1 MNHEY and CDR2 SVGEGT. CDR3 DNA sequence: TGTGCCAGCAGTTACCTCAGGGCTGCGGAGACCCAGTACTTC. Its translation is CASSYLRAAETQYF.

This clone occurred a few times. The V call is TRBV7-9, the J call TRBJ2-2, with 8 bases lining up with TRBD2. Trimming took 5 bases from V and 3 from J; bases not matched to a gene: 14. Germline-derived CDR1 and CDR2 are SEHNR and FQNEAQ (reference sequence). CDR3 length equals 18 residues. The CDR3 DNA follows: TGTGCCAGCAGCACAAGCCCGGGGGGGCCCGGGTACACCGGGGAGCTGTTTTTT. Translated: CASSTSPGGPGYTGELFF.

Only a few counts were recorded for this clone. The V and J genes are TRBV6-5 and TRBJ2-7, with D possibly called TRBD1 or TRBD2 (5 bases each). This CDR3 has 14 amino acids. V was pared by 7 bases and J by 4 bases, with 17 bases between. CDR1 is MNHEY and CDR2 is SVGAGI in the germline V gene. CDR3 DNA sequence: TGTGCCAGCACCCTACCGGGACGACCTTACGAGCAGTACTTC. Translating it yields CASTLPGRPYEQYF.

J is TRBJ2-2 and V is TRBV7-3, with D possibly being TRBD1 (7 bases). This CDR3 is 16 amino acids long. Between the trimmed V and J ends, which lost 5 bases and 7 bases, there was a span of 20 bases. Germline CDR1 is SGHTA and CDR2 is FQGTGA. CDR3 sequence reads: CASSQNRGGRGGELFF. CDR3 bases: TGTGCCAGCAGCCAAAACAGGGGAGGACGGGGCGGGGAGCTGTTTTTT.